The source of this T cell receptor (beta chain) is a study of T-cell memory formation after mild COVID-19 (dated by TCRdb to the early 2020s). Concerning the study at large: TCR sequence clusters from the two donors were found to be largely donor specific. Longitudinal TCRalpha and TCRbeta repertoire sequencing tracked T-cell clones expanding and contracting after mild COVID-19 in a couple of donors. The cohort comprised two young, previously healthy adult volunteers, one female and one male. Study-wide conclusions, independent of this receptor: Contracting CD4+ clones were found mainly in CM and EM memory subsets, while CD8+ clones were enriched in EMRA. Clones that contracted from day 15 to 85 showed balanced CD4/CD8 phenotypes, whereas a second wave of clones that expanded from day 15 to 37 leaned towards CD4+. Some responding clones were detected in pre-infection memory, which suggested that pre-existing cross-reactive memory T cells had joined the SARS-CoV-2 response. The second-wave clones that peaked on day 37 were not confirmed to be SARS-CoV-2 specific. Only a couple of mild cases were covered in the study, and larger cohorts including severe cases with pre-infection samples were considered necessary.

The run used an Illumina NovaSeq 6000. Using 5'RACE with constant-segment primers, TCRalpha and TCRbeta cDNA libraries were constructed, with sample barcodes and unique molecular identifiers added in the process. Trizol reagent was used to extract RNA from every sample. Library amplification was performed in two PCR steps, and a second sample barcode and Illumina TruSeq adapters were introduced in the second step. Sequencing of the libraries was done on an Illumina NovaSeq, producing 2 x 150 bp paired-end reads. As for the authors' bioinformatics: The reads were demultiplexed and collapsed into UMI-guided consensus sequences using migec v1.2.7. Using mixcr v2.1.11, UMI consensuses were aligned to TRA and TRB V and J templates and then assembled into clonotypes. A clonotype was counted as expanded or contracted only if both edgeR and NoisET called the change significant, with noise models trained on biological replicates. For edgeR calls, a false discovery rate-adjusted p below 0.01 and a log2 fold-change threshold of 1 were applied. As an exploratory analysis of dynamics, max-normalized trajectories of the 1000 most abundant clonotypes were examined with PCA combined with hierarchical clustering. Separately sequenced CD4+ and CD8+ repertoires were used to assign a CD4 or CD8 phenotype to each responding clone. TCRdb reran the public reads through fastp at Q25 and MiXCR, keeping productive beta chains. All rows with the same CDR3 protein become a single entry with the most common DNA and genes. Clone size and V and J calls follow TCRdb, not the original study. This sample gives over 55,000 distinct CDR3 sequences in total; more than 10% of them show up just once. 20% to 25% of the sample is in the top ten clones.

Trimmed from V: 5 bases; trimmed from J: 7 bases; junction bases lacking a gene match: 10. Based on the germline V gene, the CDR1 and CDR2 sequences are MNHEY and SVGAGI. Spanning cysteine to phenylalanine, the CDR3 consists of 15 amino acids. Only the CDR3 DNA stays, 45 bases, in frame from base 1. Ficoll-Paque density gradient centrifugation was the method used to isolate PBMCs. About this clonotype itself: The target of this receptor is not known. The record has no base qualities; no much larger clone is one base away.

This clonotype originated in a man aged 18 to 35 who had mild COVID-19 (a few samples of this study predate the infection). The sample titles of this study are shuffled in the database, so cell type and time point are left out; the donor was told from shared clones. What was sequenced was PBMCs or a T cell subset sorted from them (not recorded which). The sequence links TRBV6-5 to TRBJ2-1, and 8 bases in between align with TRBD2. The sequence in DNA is TGTGCCAGCAGTCAAGGGACTAGTCGAGGGAATGAGCAGTTCTTC. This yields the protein CASSQGTSRGNEQFF.